Presented here are 31 T cell receptor beta chains from one specimen sequenced in a study of Ad26.COV2.S vaccination and SARS-CoV-2 variants. The data were produced by immunoSEQ multiplex PCR, yet TCRdb's version contains in-frame clones alone and is incomplete. Of around 420,000 clones listed, around nine tenths are singletons. Treatment given: around 19 received Ad26.COV2.S at low or high dose, single or two shots; about 5 received placebo; per-sample allocation not given. Day 63 following the first vaccine or placebo injection was when the samples were taken. This material consisted of peripheral blood, taken in a trial of Ad26.COV2.S vaccine versus placebo. All receptors come from a person between 18 and 65 years old who received the Ad26.COV2.S COVID-19 vaccine or a placebo.

The V gene is TRBV19, the J gene TRBJ1-5; perhaps TRBD1 as D (5 bases). The CDR3 is made up of 14 amino acids. V lost 0 bases to trimming and J lost 6 bases, with 9 bases between them. Germline V gene data show CDR1 as LNHDA and CDR2 as SQIVND (reference sequence). CDR3 amino acids: CASSIDRDGQPQHF. In nucleotides, the CDR3 is TGTGCCAGTAGTATAGACAGGGACGGTCAGCCCCAGCATTTT.

This clone has just a few counts. CDR3 protein: CASTRRSGELFF. CDR3 bases: TGTGCCAGCACCCGCAGGTCCGGGGAGCTGTTTTTT. This chain uses TRBV12-3 or TRBV12-4 with TRBJ2-2; the D is unclear. This CDR3 has 12 amino acids. V shed 7 bases and J shed 6 bases, with 9 bases lying between them.

As concerns this clone: Other DNA sequences in the sample encode the same CDR3. The chain carries TRBV7-2 and TRBJ1-5; 7 positions agree with TRBD1. V was pared by 5 bases and J by 2 bases, with 3 bases of the junction left unmatched. The germline V gene encodes CDR1 SGHTA and CDR2 FQGNSA. The CDR3 runs 14 residues. The DNA for the CDR3 is TGTGCCAGCAGCATTACAGGGGGCAATCAGCCCCAGCATTTT. Translated, it gives CASSITGGNQPQHF.

The DNA of the CDR3 is TGTGCCAGCAGTTTGTGGGTGGATGGCTACACCTTC. Its protein product is CASSLWVDGYTF. The chain is built from TRBV12-3 or TRBV12-4 and TRBJ1-2; no firm D call. The CDR3 consists of 12 residues. V dropped 3 bases and J dropped 6 bases, with 8 bases sitting between them.

This clone appeared a single time. DNA of the CDR3: TGTGCCAGCAGCCCTCCCCCAGGGACTAGCGGGGGAGACACAGATACGCAGTATTTT. Its translation is CASSPPPGTSGGDTDTQYF. The rearrangement uses TRBV9 and TRBJ2-3, with 14 bases aligning to TRBD2. Germline trimming cut 4 bases from V and 2 bases from J; bases unmatched to any gene: 12. The CDR3 sequence is 19 residues long. Looked up from germline, CDR1 is SGDLS and CDR2 is YYNGEE.

The V and J genes are TRBV4-1 and TRBJ2-2, with 10 bases lining up with TRBD2. The CDR3 runs 18 residues. Germline values: CDR1 MGHRA, CDR2 YSYEKL. V shed 2 bases, J shed 2 bases, and the junction held 8 bases outside the gene matches. Here the CDR3 reads CASSQKYSGGYNTGELFF. The CDR3 DNA is TGCGCCAGCAGCCAAAAATATAGCGGGGGGTATAACACCGGGGAGCTGTTTTTT.

The CDR3 here is CASSLPGLAGKNEQFF. The DNA of the CDR3 is TGTGCCAGTAGCCTCCCGGGACTAGCGGGTAAGAATGAGCAGTTCTTC. This chain uses TRBV19 with TRBJ2-1, with 12 bases matching TRBD2. Germline loops: CDR1 LNHDA, CDR2 SQIVND (reference sequence). This CDR3 region has 16 residues. Unmatched junction bases numbered 10, after V lost 6 bases and J lost 7 bases.

This clone was observed many times. The chain couples TRBV6-4 to TRBJ2-7, with D possibly TRBD1 on 6 matching bases. Trimming cost V 11 bases and J 4 bases, with 24 bases left between them. The germline CDR1 and CDR2 sequences are MRHNA and SNTAGT. The CDR3 is 15 residues long. The CDR3 here is CAGWGPGQGWYEQYF. The CDR3 DNA reads as TGTGCCGGGTGGGGCCCAGGTCAGGGGTGGTACGAGCAGTACTTC.

The rearrangement joins TRBV2 to TRBJ2-6; D unresolved. V lost 9 bases and J 0 bases, leaving 6 bases between the germline ends. The CDR3 contains 13 residues. Germline assignment: CDR1 SNHLY and CDR2 FYNNEI. CDR3 DNA: TGTGCCAGTAAAATCTCTGGGGCCAACGTCCTGACTTTC. Its translation is CASKISGANVLTF.

V is TRBV7-9 and J is TRBJ2-7, with 10 bases fitting TRBD1. V gave up 3 bases and J gave up 2 bases; unmatched junction bases: 4. Germline V gives CDR1 SEHNR, CDR2 FQNEAQ (reference sequence). The CDR3 runs 15 residues. The CDR3 is CASSLSGTGAYEQYF. As DNA, the CDR3 is TGTGCCAGCAGCTTGTCCGGGACAGGGGCCTACGAGCAGTACTTC.

The chain recombines TRBV5-4 with TRBJ2-3; 10 bases fit TRBD2. The germline V gene encodes CDR1 SGHNT and CDR2 YYREEE (reference sequence). The CDR3 contains 16 residues. With V trimmed by 1 base and J by 5 bases, 7 bases remained unmatched. DNA for the CDR3: TGTGCCAGCAGCTTGAAAGCGGGGGGGCCAGGAGATACGCAGTATTTT. Residues: CASSLKAGGPGDTQYF.

V and J are TRBV19 and TRBJ2-2, with 7 nucleotides matching TRBD1. Germline V gives CDR1 LNHDA, CDR2 SQIVND (reference sequence). V was pared by 1 base and J by 4 bases, with 3 bases of the junction left unmatched. The CDR3 runs to 15 residues. The CDR3 DNA reads as TGTGCCAGTAGTATAGGGACAGGCATCACCGGGGAGCTGTTTTTT. Its protein is CASSIGTGITGELFF.

This chain connects TRBV30 to TRBJ2-1; 7 nucleotides match TRBD1. Germline CDR1 reads GTSNPN; CDR2 reads SVGIG (reference sequence). This CDR3 contains 15 residues. With V trimmed by 7 bases and J by 2 bases, 11 bases remained unmatched. CDR3 residues: CAFEGGSPTYNEQFF. The CDR3 DNA follows: TGTGCCTTCGAAGGGGGCTCCCCAACCTACAATGAGCAGTTCTTC.

The chain couples TRBV6-2 or TRBV6-3 to TRBJ1-6, with TRBD1 matching 7 bases. V was clipped by 5 bases and J by 5 bases; unmatched bases: 12. CDR1 MNHEY and CDR2 SVGEGT come from the germline V gene. The CDR3 is made up of 17 amino acids. The CDR3 protein is CASSKNRGPADNSPLHF. CDR3 DNA sequence: TGTGCCAGCAGTAAAAACAGGGGCCCGGCTGATAATTCACCCCTCCACTTT.

This chain links TRBV11-2 with TRBJ2-1; tentatively, D is TRBD1 or TRBD2 (5 bases each). Germline V gene sequence: CDR1 SGHAT, CDR2 FQNNGV. The CDR3 has 15 residues. V lost 3 bases, J lost 3 bases, and 12 bases lay in between. The CDR3 sequence is CASSFRDGNYNEQFF. In nucleotides, the CDR3 is TGTGCCAGCAGCTTCCGGGACGGAAACTACAATGAGCAGTTCTTC.

The chain has TRBV5-4 and TRBJ2-5; tentatively, D is TRBD1 (6 bases). The CDR3 covers 16 residues. Trimming cost V 1 base and J 2 bases, with 15 bases left between them. Germline assignment: CDR1 SGHNT and CDR2 YYREEE (reference sequence). The CDR3 loop reads CASSLLSRGPQETQYF. Written as DNA, the CDR3 is TGTGCCAGCAGCTTGTTATCCAGGGGACCGCAAGAGACCCAGTACTTC.

V is TRBV19 and J is TRBJ2-7; 8 bases map to TRBD2. The germline gives CDR1 LNHDA, CDR2 SQIVND (reference sequence). Germline trimming cut 6 bases from V and 3 bases from J; bases unmatched to any gene: 10. The CDR3 runs to 15 residues. CDR3: CASSPGGGRGYEQYF. The CDR3 region has the DNA TGTGCCAGTAGCCCCGGGGGGGGGAGAGGCTACGAGCAGTACTTC.

The V and J genes are TRBV6-2 or TRBV6-3 and TRBJ2-5; D perhaps matches TRBD1 (6 bases). Germline V gene data show CDR1 as MNHEY and CDR2 as SVGEGT. V gave up 3 bases and J gave up 2 bases, with 13 bases separating them. The CDR3 spans 15 residues. The CDR3 sequence is CASSYSPGQQETQYF. CDR3 DNA sequence: TGTGCCAGCAGTTATTCCCCCGGACAGCAAGAGACCCAGTACTTC.

This clone was observed a single time. The genes are TRBV4-1 and TRBJ2-1; 10 nucleotides line up with TRBD2. CDR3 length equals 15 residues. The junction had 7 bases not matched to a gene; V was cut back by 8 bases and J by 3 bases. Germline V gene sequence: CDR1 MGHRA, CDR2 YSYEKL. CDR3 sequence reads: CASGRAGGDYNEQFF. The CDR3 nucleotides are TGCGCCAGCGGCAGAGCGGGGGGGGACTACAATGAGCAGTTCTTC.

This chain joins TRBV9 and TRBJ1-1, with TRBD1 as a possible D gene (5 bases). V was trimmed by 0 bases and J by 6 bases, leaving 15 bases between them. This CDR3 contains 15 residues. Germline V gene data show CDR1 as SGDLS and CDR2 as YYNGEE. The CDR3: CASSVVRGESSEAFF. In DNA, the CDR3 is TGTGCCAGCAGCGTAGTGAGAGGGGAGAGTTCTGAAGCTTTCTTT. Using reference TRBV9 and TRBJ1-1 for the parts outside the CDR3, the full variable domain is DSGVTQTPKHLITATGQRVTLRCSPRSGDLSVYWYQQSLDQGLQFLIQYYNGEERAKGNILERFSAQQFPDLHSELNLSSLELGDSALYFCASSVVRGESSEAFFGQGTRLTVV.

This chain connects TRBV5-8 to TRBJ2-7; D might be TRBD2 (6 bases). CDR3 length equals 13 residues. Germline CDR1 is SGHTS and CDR2 is YDEGEE. DNA of the CDR3: TGTGCTGGGAGGCGGCCAGGTTTCTACGAGCAGTACTTC. This codes for CAGRRPGFYEQYF.

CDR3 coding DNA: TGTGCCAGCAGTGAAAGGGACAGAGGAAACACCATATATTTT. It yields the protein CASSERDRGNTIYF. The gene calls are TRBV6-1 and TRBJ1-3, with TRBD1 matching 7 bases. The V segment lost 2 bases and the J segment 4 bases; nucleotides outside the gene matches: 2. The CDR3 length is 14 residues. Germline V CDR1 and CDR2: MNHNS, SASEGT.

V and J are TRBV30 and TRBJ2-1; D gene unclear. This CDR3 region has 10 residues. V was trimmed by 7 bases and J by 8 bases, leaving 9 bases between them. Germline V gives CDR1 GTSNPN, CDR2 SVGIG (reference sequence). The CDR3 protein is CASYSDEQFF. For the CDR3, the DNA is TGTGCCTCGTACAGCGATGAGCAGTTCTTC.

V usage is TRBV9 and J usage is TRBJ1-2, with D maybe TRBD1 (5 bases). CDR3 length: 15 residues. The V gene lost 4 bases and the J gene lost 2 bases, with 15 bases spanning the gap. The germline gives CDR1 SGDLS, CDR2 YYNGEE. The CDR3 protein is CASSPRTQRNYGYTF. Written as DNA, the CDR3 is TGTGCCAGCAGCCCACGGACACAAAGAAACTATGGCTACACCTTC.

The chain couples TRBV4-3 to TRBJ2-5, with D tentatively TRBD2 (6 bases). In germline, CDR1 is LGHNA, CDR2 YSLEER. The CDR3 sequence is 14 residues long. The germline V and J ends were trimmed by 4 bases and 1 base, with 10 bases remaining between them. CDR3 loop: CASSLRTIQETQYF. The CDR3, as DNA: TGCGCCAGCAGCCTCCGGACTATCCAAGAGACCCAGTACTTC.

This sequence joins TRBV7-9 and TRBJ1-4; tentative D call: TRBD1 (6 bases). From germline, CDR1 is SEHNR and CDR2 FQNEAQ (reference sequence). The CDR3 runs to 15 residues. V dropped 3 bases and J dropped 2 bases, with 10 bases sitting between them. In DNA, the CDR3 is TGTGCCAGCAGCTTTTCAGGGGTGACTAATGAAAAACTGTTTTTT. This gives the protein CASSFSGVTNEKLFF.

The chain recombines TRBV5-8 with TRBJ1-2, with D uncertain. V was trimmed by 0 bases and J by 7 bases, leaving 19 bases between them. CDR1 and CDR2 from the germline V gene are SGHTS and YDEGEE. The CDR3 totals 16 residues. This chain's CDR3 is CASSLGLRMISPGYTF. In DNA, the CDR3 is TGTGCCAGCAGCTTGGGCCTTCGCATGATAAGCCCTGGCTACACCTTC. Full variable domain (rest looked up from reference TRBV5-8 and TRBJ1-2): EAGVTQSPTHLIKTRGQQATLRCSPISGHTSVYWYQQALGLGLQFLLWYDEGEERNRGNFPPRFSGRQFPNYSSELNVNALELEDSALYLCASSLGLRMISPGYTFGSGTRLTVV.

This chain's CDR3 is CASSRLNTEAFF. As DNA, the CDR3 is TGTGCCAGCAGCCGACTGAACACTGAAGCTTTCTTT. This chain uses TRBV7-9 with TRBJ1-1; D remains ambiguous. Per the germline V gene, CDR1 is SEHNR and CDR2 is FQNEAQ (reference sequence). CDR3 size: 12 residues. Trimming removed 5 bases at V and 0 bases at J, with 4 bases between.

This clone was counted once. This rearrangement joins TRBV27 to TRBJ2-7; D may be TRBD1 (5 bases). The V and J ends lost 3 bases and 5 bases respectively, with 14 bases between them. The CDR3 contains 14 residues. Germline V gene sequence: CDR1 MNHEY, CDR2 SMNVEV (reference sequence). The CDR3 sequence is CASSFWGRVDEQYF. As DNA, the CDR3 is TGTGCCAGCAGTTTTTGGGGCAGGGTGGACGAGCAGTACTTC.

The gene calls are TRBV11-2 and TRBJ2-3, with a weak D call TRBD2 (5 bases). The V end lost 3 bases, the J end lost 2 bases, and 12 bases lay between the germline ends. There are 15 residues in the CDR3. Germline lookup yields CDR1 SGHAT and CDR2 FQNNGV. CDR3 coding DNA: TGTGCCAGCAGCTTGTTTGCGGGCGTCACAGATACGCAGTATTTT. It yields the protein CASSLFAGVTDTQYF.

V gene TRBV9 combines with J gene TRBJ1-1; TRBD1 matches at 7 bases. The V gene end was trimmed by 0 bases and the J gene end by 1 base; junction bases not matched to a gene: 0. Germline lookup yields CDR1 SGDLS and CDR2 YYNGEE. This CDR3 is 14 amino acids long. CDR3 in amino acids: CASSVGTGNTEAFF. CDR3 in DNA: TGTGCCAGCAGCGTAGGGACAGGGAACACTGAAGCTTTCTTT. Together with reference TRBV9 and TRBJ1-1, the CDR3 gives the full variable domain: DSGVTQTPKHLITATGQRVTLRCSPRSGDLSVYWYQQSLDQGLQFLIQYYNGEERAKGNILERFSAQQFPDLHSELNLSSLELGDSALYFCASSVGTGNTEAFFGQGTRLTVV.